These 30 T cell receptor beta chains originate from one sample sequenced in a study of T cells after yellow fever vaccination. TCRdb re-called the 5' RACE reads through MiXCR, storing one row per CDR3 protein. The sample carries 35,000 to 55,000 distinct CDR3 sequences, 6% to 7% recorded once. The material was CD8+ T cells not binding an NS4B(214-222) dextramer, sorted from PBMCs, obtained 45 days after the yellow fever booster vaccination. The source is a man aged 30 to 39 who received the YFV17D yellow fever vaccine.

This clonotype was recorded at least ten times. The V and J genes are TRBV4-3 and TRBJ2-1, with D hard to call. The germline V gene has CDR1 LGHNA and CDR2 YSLEER. V was trimmed by 0 bases and J by 0 bases, leaving 9 bases between them. The CDR3 extends over 16 amino acids. CDR3 DNA: TGCGCCAGCAGCCAAGATTCGGGTTTCTCCTACAATGAGCAGTTCTTC. This encodes CASSQDSGFSYNEQFF.

This clonotype was recorded at least ten times. The chain has TRBV7-2 and TRBJ2-7, with a possible D match to TRBD2 (5 bases). The V gene lost 6 bases and the J gene lost 2 bases, with 8 bases spanning the gap. The length of the CDR3 is 12 residues. From germline, CDR1 is SGHTA and CDR2 FQGNSA. CDR3 nucleotides: TGTGCCAGCAGTTTGACTACCTACGAGCAGTACTTC. Translation: CASSLTTYEQYF.

The chain is built from TRBV29-1 and TRBJ2-1; 11 bases align to TRBD2. The CDR3 runs 15 residues. After removal of 7 bases from V and 3 bases from J, the junction contained 8 bases not matched to a gene. Germline V gene data show CDR1 as SQVTM and CDR2 as ANQGSEA. CDR3 sequence (DNA): TGCAGCGGGGTTGGGACTAGCGGAGACTACAATGAGCAGTTCTTC. This gives the protein CSGVGTSGDYNEQFF.

This clonotype has ten or more counts. J is TRBJ2-1 and V is TRBV29-1; D ambiguous. Germline V gives CDR1 SQVTM, CDR2 ANQGSEA. The ends were cut back, 4 bases at V and 4 bases at J, with 8 bases in the middle. The CDR3 is 12 residues long. The CDR3 nucleotides read TGCAGCGTTGTTGTACGATACAATGAGCAGTTCTTC. This codes for CSVVVRYNEQFF.

This clonotype was counted many times. This chain links TRBV9 with TRBJ2-1; 7 bases line up with TRBD1. J was trimmed by 3 bases and V by 6 bases; bases with no gene match: 12. This CDR3 has 16 residues. Germline CDR1 SGDLS, CDR2 YYNGEE. The CDR3 DNA reads TGTGCCAGCAACGCCGCCGGGACAGAGTACTACAATGAGCAGTTCTTC. Protein product: CASNAAGTEYYNEQFF. The full variable domain, with the rest looked up from reference TRBV9 and TRBJ2-1, is DSGVTQTPKHLITATGQRVTLRCSPRSGDLSVYWYQQSLDQGLQFLIQYYNGEERAKGNILERFSAQQFPDLHSELNLSSLELGDSALYFCASNAAGTEYYNEQFFGPGTRLTVL.

This chain links TRBV5-4 with TRBJ2-7, with 8 bases aligning to TRBD2. V lost 0 bases, J lost 4 bases, and 6 bases stayed unmatched. The CDR3 consists of 15 residues. The V gene's germline CDR1 is SGHNT and CDR2 YYREEE (reference sequence). CDR3: CASSLGGAGEYEQYF. The CDR3 coding sequence is TGTGCCAGCAGCTTGGGGGGAGCGGGAGAGTACGAGCAGTACTTC.

This clonotype has ten or more counts. The chain combines TRBV11-2 with TRBJ2-3; D might be TRBD2 (6 bases). V shed 3 bases and J shed 7 bases, with 20 bases lying between them. CDR1 and CDR2 from the germline V gene are SGHAT and FQNNGV. The CDR3 covers 16 residues. The CDR3: CASSFLGGVMTNTQYF. The CDR3 DNA sequence: TGTGCCAGCAGCTTTCTAGGCGGGGTCATGACCAATACGCAGTATTTT. The variable domain in full, completed from reference TRBV11-2 and TRBJ2-3, reads EAGVAQSPRYKIIEKRQSVAFWCNPISGHATLYWYQQILGQGPKLLIQFQNNGVVDDSQLPKDRFSAERLKGVDSTLKIQPAKLEDSAVYLCASSFLGGVMTNTQYFGPGTRLTVL.

There are a few counts of this clonotype. This CDR3 is CASSLEQGAGQPQHF. The DNA for the CDR3 is TGTGCCAGCAGCTTGGAACAGGGGGCAGGTCAGCCCCAGCATTTT. This chain connects TRBV5-5 to TRBJ1-5, with TRBD1 identical over 9 bases. The CDR3 length is 15 residues. Trimming removed 0 bases from V and 6 bases from J; junction bases left unmatched: 4. CDR1 and CDR2 from the germline V gene are SGHKS and YYEKEE (reference sequence).

Only a few counts were recorded for this clonotype. The chain recombines TRBV6-4 with TRBJ2-3, with D tentatively TRBD1 (5 bases). The CDR3 runs to 15 residues. The V gene's germline CDR1 is MRHNA and CDR2 SNTAGT. V shed 3 bases and J shed 1 base, with 11 bases lying between them. CDR3 sequence reads: CASSEGVFGTDTQYF. The DNA of the CDR3 is TGTGCCAGCAGTGAAGGGGTCTTTGGCACAGATACGCAGTATTTT.

Ten or more counts support this clonotype. The rearrangement joins TRBV4-3 to TRBJ2-1; a possible D gene is TRBD2 (5 bases). V dropped 3 bases and J dropped 9 bases, with 18 bases sitting between them. CDR1 LGHNA and CDR2 YSLEER come from the germline V gene. CDR3 length equals 15 residues. The CDR3 is CASSHRRTPFVEQFF. In nucleotides, the CDR3 is TGCGCCAGCAGCCACCGGCGGACTCCATTCGTTGAGCAGTTCTTC.

This clonotype was seen ten or more times. This sequence joins TRBV20-1 and TRBJ2-7; TRBD2 agrees at 14 bases. Germline V gene sequence: CDR1 DFQATT, CDR2 SNEGSKA (reference sequence). The ends lost 6 bases at V and 5 bases at J; junction bases unmatched: 15. The CDR3 has 17 residues. The CDR3 DNA is TGCAGTGCATTAGGGGGAGATCCGGGACTAGCGGGAGACGAGCAGTACTTC. Its translation: CSALGGDPGLAGDEQYF.

This clonotype appeared many times. V gene TRBV6-6 combines with J gene TRBJ2-7, with D possibly TRBD2 on 6 matching bases. Germline V gene sequence: CDR1 MNHNY, CDR2 SVGAGI (reference sequence). The CDR3 runs to 13 residues. The V gene lost 3 bases and the J gene lost 6 bases, with 12 bases spanning the gap. In DNA form, the CDR3 reads TGTGCCAGCAGTTATGGAGGGCAGGGCGAGCAGTACTTC. It specifies CASSYGGQGEQYF.

This clonotype was found many times. CDR3 residues: CAWSGTAFGGYTF. The CDR3 coding sequence is TGTGCCTGGAGTGGAACAGCCTTCGGTGGCTACACCTTC. The rearrangement links TRBV30 to TRBJ1-2; unclear D gene. The CDR3 covers 13 residues. The germline V gene encodes CDR1 GTSNPN and CDR2 SVGIG (reference sequence). V was cut by 1 base and J by 7 bases, with 13 bases left in between.

On this clonotype: This may be a read error: a much more frequent sequence differs by one nucleotide. The chain links TRBV20-1 to TRBJ2-1, with 10 bases identical to TRBD2. The CDR3 runs 14 residues. V was clipped by 4 bases and J by 7 bases; unmatched bases: 7. Per germline, CDR1 DFQATT and CDR2 SNEGSKA (reference sequence). For the CDR3, the DNA is TGCAGTGCTAACACCGGACTAGCGGAGAATGAGCAGTTCTTC. Translation gives CSANTGLAENEQFF.

This clonotype showed up many times. This rearrangement joins TRBV24-1 to TRBJ2-7; D is unclear. The CDR3 totals 12 residues. The V gene's germline CDR1 is KGHDR and CDR2 SFDVKD. Trimming stripped 2 bases from V and 4 bases from J, with 5 bases between. CDR3 DNA: TGTGCCACCAGTGATTCGACATACGAGCAGTACTTC. Protein: CATSDSTYEQYF.

This clonotype came up many times. This chain's CDR3 is CASSFGPTDEAFF. CDR3 sequence (DNA): TGCGCCAGCAGCTTCGGCCCGACTGATGAAGCTTTCTTT. The chain employs TRBV5-1 and TRBJ1-1, with D hard to call. V shed 2 bases and J shed 7 bases, with 12 bases lying between them. The CDR3 totals 13 residues. Germline V gives CDR1 SGHRS, CDR2 YFSETQ.

This clonotype was seen many times. The chain combines TRBV20-1 with TRBJ2-5; D unresolved. CDR3 size: 12 residues. With 6 bases removed from V and 5 bases from J, the gap between germline ends came to 13 bases. CDR1 and CDR2 (germline): DFQATT, SNEGSKA (reference sequence). The CDR3: CSALPAGETQYF. The CDR3 coding sequence is TGCAGTGCCTTACCGGCCGGGGAGACCCAGTACTTC.

Notes on this clonotype: The junction and the germline gene differ at one end; a read error may be behind it. The chain is built from TRBV20-1 and TRBJ2-1; 7 bases line up with TRBD1. The CDR3 sequence is 15 residues long. Germline assignment: CDR1 DFQATT and CDR2 SNEGSKA (reference sequence). CDR3 amino acids: CSARDYRTGNNAQFF. In DNA form, the CDR3 reads TGCAGTGCTAGAGATTACCGGACAGGTAACAATGCGCAGTTCTTC.

In its sample, this clonotype was seen many times. The chain employs TRBV6-2 or TRBV6-3 and TRBJ2-1; D may be TRBD2 (5 bases). V was clipped by 4 bases and J by 4 bases, with 17 bases between them. Germline-derived CDR1 and CDR2 are MNHEY and SVGEGT. CDR3 length equals 16 residues. The CDR3 DNA reads TGTGCCAGCAGTTGGTACGTGGCAGCGGAGTACAATGAGCAGTTCTTC. Translation gives CASSWYVAAEYNEQFF.

This clonotype was seen a few times. The V and J genes are TRBV7-6 and TRBJ2-1; 8 bases agree with TRBD1. There are 17 residues in the CDR3. In germline, CDR1 is SGHVS, CDR2 FNYEAQ. V gave up 2 bases and J gave up 4 bases; unmatched junction bases: 10. The chain's CDR3 is CASSLPDGQGAYNEQFF. The CDR3 DNA reads TGTGCCAGCAGCTTACCGGACGGACAGGGAGCATACAATGAGCAGTTCTTC.

The chain combines TRBV12-3 or TRBV12-4 with TRBJ2-5, with D hard to call. Trimming removed 4 bases from V and 1 base from J, with 10 bases in between. The CDR3 is 14 residues long. The CDR3 sequence is CASSSSPAQETQYF. The CDR3 DNA sequence: TGTGCCAGCAGTTCCTCCCCGGCCCAAGAGACCCAGTACTTC.

This clonotype has ten or more counts. The chain is built from TRBV6-6 and TRBJ2-3, with D unclear. Trimming removed 10 bases at V and 9 bases at J, with 14 bases between. Germline V lookup: CDR1 MNHNY, CDR2 SVGAGI (reference sequence). The CDR3 has 11 amino acids. CDR3 sequence: CATHRLGTQYF. The CDR3 coding sequence is TGTGCCACCCACCGGCTGGGGACGCAGTATTTT.

This rearrangement joins TRBV20-1 to TRBJ2-1; a weak D match, TRBD1 (5 bases). This CDR3 is built from 14 residues. CDR1 is DFQATT and CDR2 is SNEGSKA in the germline V gene (reference sequence). V lost 7 bases and J lost 3, with 16 bases in between. This CDR3 is CSGGQAQGYNEQFF. CDR3 DNA: TGCAGTGGCGGCCAAGCTCAGGGCTACAATGAGCAGTTCTTC.

This clonotype was detected ten times or more. The CDR3 loop is CASSPRDASGAWNEQYF. Here the CDR3 DNA reads TGCGCCAGCAGCCCACGGGATGCTAGCGGAGCCTGGAACGAGCAGTACTTC. This rearrangement joins TRBV4-3 to TRBJ2-7; TRBD2 matches at 7 bases. The germline V gene encodes CDR1 LGHNA and CDR2 YSLEER. Germline trimming cut 4 bases from V and 5 bases from J; bases unmatched to any gene: 17. The CDR3 spans 17 residues.

This clonotype was observed a few times. J is TRBJ1-2 and V is TRBV20-1; D gene uncertain. Trimming took 3 bases from V and 0 from J, leaving 8 bases between them. The CDR3 is made up of 13 amino acids. Germline V gene sequence: CDR1 DFQATT, CDR2 SNEGSKA (reference sequence). CDR3 in DNA: TGCAGTGCTAGTAACACCGCTAACTATGGCTACACCTTC. As protein: CSASNTANYGYTF.

Ten or more counts support this clonotype. The chain uses TRBV6-2 or TRBV6-3 and TRBJ1-2; TRBD1 agrees at 8 bases. The CDR3 sequence is 15 residues long. With V trimmed by 2 bases and J by 8 bases, 10 bases remained unmatched. The germline gives CDR1 MNHEY, CDR2 SVGEGT. CDR3 sequence (DNA): TGTGCCAGCAGTTACGGACAGGGAAGTCCCGGGGGCTACACCTTC. Translation gives CASSYGQGSPGGYTF.

As regards this clonotype: This clone may be a read error of a much larger clone one base away. J is TRBJ2-7 and V is TRBV7-2, with D perhaps TRBD1 or TRBD2 (6 bases each). The CDR3 is made up of 16 amino acids. Germline loops: CDR1 SGHTA, CDR2 FQGNSA. CDR3 loop: CACSLSSAGHLAEQYF. DNA of the CDR3: TGTGCCTGCAGCTTAAGTTCCGCGGGACATCTAGCCGAGCAGTACTTC.

At least ten counts were recorded for this clonotype. V is TRBV5-1 and J is TRBJ2-3; tentative D call: TRBD2 (6 bases). V was cut by 0 bases and J by 1 base, with 12 bases left in between. Germline CDR1 reads SGHRS; CDR2 reads YFSETQ. CDR3 length equals 16 residues. The CDR3, as DNA: TGCGCCAGCAGCTTGGGGACGGCGGGGCGCACAGATACGCAGTATTTT. It is translated as CASSLGTAGRTDTQYF.

This clonotype has ten or more counts. The rearrangement links TRBV28 to TRBJ2-5; 10 positions match TRBD2. Trimming at V came to 2 bases and at J to 4 bases, leaving 10 bases not matched to a gene. Germline V lookup: CDR1 MDHEN, CDR2 SYDVKM. This CDR3 contains 17 residues. The CDR3 reads CASSLLASGRSGETQYF. The CDR3 DNA reads TGTGCCAGCAGTTTACTGGCTAGCGGGAGATCTGGAGAGACCCAGTACTTC.

This clonotype occurred a few times. V is TRBV5-6 and J is TRBJ1-1; no clear D gene. CDR3 size: 13 residues. Trimming shortened V by 2 bases and J by 6 bases, and 11 bases separated the two germline ends. In germline, CDR1 is SGHDT, CDR2 YYEEEE. The CDR3 coding sequence is TGTGCCAGCAGCTTCTTTGAGCGGCCTGAAGCTTTCTTT. The encoded protein is CASSFFERPEAFF. Complete variable domain (other parts from reference TRBV5-6 and TRBJ1-1): DAGVTQSPTHLIKTRGQQVTLRCSPKSGHDTVSWYQQALGQGPQFIFQYYEEEERQRGNFPDRFSGHQFPNYSSELNVNALLLGDSALYLCASSFFERPEAFFGQGTRLTVV.